This T cell receptor (beta chain) was obtained from a study of Ad26.COV2.S vaccination and SARS-CoV-2 variants. On the study more broadly: It was the COV1001 Ad26.COV2.S trial arm that included the donor. Intramuscular Ad26.COV2.S at 5x10^10 or 1x10^11 viral particles. General study results and limits: There was a possibility that the TCR breadth and depth analyses underestimated total T cell responses.

This CDR3 spans 21 amino acids. With V trimmed by 2 bases and J by 0 bases, 15 bases remained unmatched. The V gene's germline CDR1 is MNHEY and CDR2 SVGEGT. Of note for this clone: Its antigen is undetermined.

TCRdb's copy holds only in-frame clones and misses some; the assay was immunoSEQ multiplex PCR. Among about 400,000 clones listed, around 93% were seen once. As to treatment: roughly 20 received Ad26.COV2.S at low or high dose, single or two shots; roughly 5 received placebo; per-sample allocation not given. Samples were taken on day 63 after the first vaccine or placebo injection. It was an adult aged 18-55 years in Boston who was the donor. Sequences were derived from peripheral blood, sampled in a trial of Ad26.COV2.S vaccine versus placebo. This sequence originates from a person between 18 and 59 years old who received the Ad26.COV2.S COVID-19 vaccine or a placebo. V usage is TRBV6-2 or TRBV6-3 and J usage is TRBJ2-7, with TRBD2 matching 14 bases. The CDR3 loop is CASSYPLIGTSGGPFSYEQYF. The DNA for the CDR3 is TGTGCCAGCAGTTACCCTCTAATCGGGACTAGCGGGGGACCCTTCTCCTACGAGCAGTACTTC.